This TCR beta chain appears in the sequencing data of a study of CD8+CD57+ T cells in acquired aplastic anemia. The overall study: Yields of DNA that came from sorted CD4+ and CD8+ cells averaged about 3.4 ug. An average of roughly 11 million reads for CD4+ cells was obtained from healthy donors.

CDR3 and TCR beta VDJ profiling relied on genomic DNA as the template. TCRdb re-analysed the reads in MiXCR, keeping a single row per CDR3 protein. The profile covers fewer than 250,000 distinct CDR3 sequences, with roughly half appearing a single time and approximately 16% taken by the ten largest. Comments on this clonotype: Its antigen is currently unknown.

Overall study results and limits: Controls and patients did not differ significantly in CD8+ Simpson's diversity. Researchers report that around 31 CD8+ CDR3 sequences appeared in both patients and controls.

The origin of this receptor is a human donor in good health, serving as a control. Sequenced sample: sorted CD4+, CD8+, or CD8+CD57+ T cells (not recorded which) from PBMCs.

CDR3 sequence reads: CASSAGLAGYNEQFF. The CDR3 nucleotides are TGTGCCAGCAGTGCGGGACTAGCGGGTTACAATGAGCAGTTCTTC. The V call is TRBV2, the J call TRBJ2-1, with 12 bases aligning to TRBD2. In germline, CDR1 is SNHLY, CDR2 FYNNEI. The CDR3 totals 15 residues. After removal of 4 bases from V and 4 bases from J, the junction contained 2 bases not matched to a gene.